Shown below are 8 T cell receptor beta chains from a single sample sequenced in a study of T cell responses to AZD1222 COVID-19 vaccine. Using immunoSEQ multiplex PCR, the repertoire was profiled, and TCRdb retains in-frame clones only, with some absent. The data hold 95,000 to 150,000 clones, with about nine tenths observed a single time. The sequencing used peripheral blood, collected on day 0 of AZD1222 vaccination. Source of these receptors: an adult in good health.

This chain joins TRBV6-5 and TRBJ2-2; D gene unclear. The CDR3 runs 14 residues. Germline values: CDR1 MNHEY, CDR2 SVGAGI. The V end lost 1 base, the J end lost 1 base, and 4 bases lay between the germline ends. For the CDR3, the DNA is TGTGCCAGCAGTTACTATCGGAACACCGGGGAGCTGTTTTTT. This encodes CASSYYRNTGELFF.

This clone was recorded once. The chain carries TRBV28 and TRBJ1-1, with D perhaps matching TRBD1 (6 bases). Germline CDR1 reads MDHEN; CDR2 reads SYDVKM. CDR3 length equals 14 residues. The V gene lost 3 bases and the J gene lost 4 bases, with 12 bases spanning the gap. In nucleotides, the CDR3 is TGTGCCAGCAGTTTTCGTCAGGGGACCACTGAAGCTTTCTTT. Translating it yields CASSFRQGTTEAFF.

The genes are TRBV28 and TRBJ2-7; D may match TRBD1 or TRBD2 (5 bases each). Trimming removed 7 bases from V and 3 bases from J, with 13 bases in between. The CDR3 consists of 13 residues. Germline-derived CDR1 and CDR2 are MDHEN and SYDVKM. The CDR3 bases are TGTGCCAGCACCATTCCTGGGGGCTACGAGCAGTACTTC. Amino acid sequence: CASTIPGGYEQYF.

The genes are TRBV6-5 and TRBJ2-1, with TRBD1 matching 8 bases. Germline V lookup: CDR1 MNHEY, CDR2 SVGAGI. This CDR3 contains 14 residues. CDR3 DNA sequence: TGTGCTTCCAGAGACAGGGGCACTTACAATGAGCAGTTCTTC. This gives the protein CASRDRGTYNEQFF.

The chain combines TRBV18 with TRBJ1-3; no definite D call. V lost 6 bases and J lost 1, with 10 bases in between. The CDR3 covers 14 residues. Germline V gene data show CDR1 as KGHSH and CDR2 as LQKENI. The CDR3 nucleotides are TGTGCCAGCTCCCCCCGGGATTCTGGAAACACCATATATTTT. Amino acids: CASSPRDSGNTIYF.

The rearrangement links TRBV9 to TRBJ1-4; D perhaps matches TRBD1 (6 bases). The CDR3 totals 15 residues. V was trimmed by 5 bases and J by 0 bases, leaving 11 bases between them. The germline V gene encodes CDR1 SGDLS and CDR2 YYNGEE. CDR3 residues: CASRAGEATNEKLFF. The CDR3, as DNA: TGTGCCAGCAGGGCAGGGGAGGCAACTAATGAAAAACTGTTTTTT.

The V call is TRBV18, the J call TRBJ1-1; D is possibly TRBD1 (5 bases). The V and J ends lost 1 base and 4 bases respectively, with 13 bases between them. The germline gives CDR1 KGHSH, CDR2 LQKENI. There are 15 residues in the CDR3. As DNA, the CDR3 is TGTGCCAGCTCACCACGTGGTCAGGGACCCACTGAAGCTTTCTTT. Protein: CASSPRGQGPTEAFF.

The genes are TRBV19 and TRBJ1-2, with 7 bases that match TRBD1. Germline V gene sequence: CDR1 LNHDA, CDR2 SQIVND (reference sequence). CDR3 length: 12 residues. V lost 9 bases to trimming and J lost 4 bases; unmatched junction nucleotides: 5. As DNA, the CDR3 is TGTGCCAGCCAGGGACAGTTCTATGGCTACACCTTC. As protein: CASQGQFYGYTF.